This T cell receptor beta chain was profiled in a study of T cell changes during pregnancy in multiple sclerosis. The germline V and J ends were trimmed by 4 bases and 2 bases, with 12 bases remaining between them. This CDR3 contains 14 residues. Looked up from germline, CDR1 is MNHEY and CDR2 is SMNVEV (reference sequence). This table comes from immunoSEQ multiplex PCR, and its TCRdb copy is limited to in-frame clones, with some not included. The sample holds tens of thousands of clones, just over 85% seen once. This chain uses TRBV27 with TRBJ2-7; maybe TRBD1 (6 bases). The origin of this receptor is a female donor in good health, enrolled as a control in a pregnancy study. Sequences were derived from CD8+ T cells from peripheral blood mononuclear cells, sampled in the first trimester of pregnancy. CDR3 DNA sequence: TGTGCCAGCAGTTCTCAAGACAGGACCTACGAGCAGTACTTC. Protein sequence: CASSSQDRTYEQYF.